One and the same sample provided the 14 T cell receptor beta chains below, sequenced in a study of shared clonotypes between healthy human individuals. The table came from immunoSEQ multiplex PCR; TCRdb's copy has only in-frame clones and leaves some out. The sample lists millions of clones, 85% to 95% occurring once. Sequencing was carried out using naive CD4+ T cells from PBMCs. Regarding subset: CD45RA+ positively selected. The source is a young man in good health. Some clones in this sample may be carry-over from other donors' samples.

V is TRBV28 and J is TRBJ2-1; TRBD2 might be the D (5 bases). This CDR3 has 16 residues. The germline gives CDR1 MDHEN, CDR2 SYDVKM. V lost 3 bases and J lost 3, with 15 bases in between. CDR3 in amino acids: CASSFRTDSFYNEQFF. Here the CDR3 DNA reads TGTGCCAGCAGTTTCCGAACGGACTCCTTCTACAATGAGCAGTTCTTC.

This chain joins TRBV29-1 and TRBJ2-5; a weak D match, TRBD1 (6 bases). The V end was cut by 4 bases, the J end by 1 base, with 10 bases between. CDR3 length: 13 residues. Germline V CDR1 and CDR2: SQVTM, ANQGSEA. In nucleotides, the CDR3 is TGCAGCGTTGTCCCGACAGGCCAAGAGACCCAGTACTTC. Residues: CSVVPTGQETQYF.

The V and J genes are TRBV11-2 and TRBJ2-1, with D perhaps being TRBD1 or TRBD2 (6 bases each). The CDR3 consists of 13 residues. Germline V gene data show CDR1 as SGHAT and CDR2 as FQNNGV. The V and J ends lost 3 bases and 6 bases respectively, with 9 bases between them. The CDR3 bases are TGTGCCAGCAGCTTTGGGGGGCTCAATGAGCAGTTCTTC. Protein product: CASSFGGLNEQFF.

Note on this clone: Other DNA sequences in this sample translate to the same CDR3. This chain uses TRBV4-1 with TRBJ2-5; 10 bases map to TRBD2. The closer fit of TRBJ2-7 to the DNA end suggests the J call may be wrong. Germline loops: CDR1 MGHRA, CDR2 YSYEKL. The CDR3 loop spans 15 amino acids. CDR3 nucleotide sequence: TGCGCCAGCAGCCAAGCAGGGACTAGCGCGTACGAGCAGTACTTC. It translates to CASSQAGTSAYEQYF.

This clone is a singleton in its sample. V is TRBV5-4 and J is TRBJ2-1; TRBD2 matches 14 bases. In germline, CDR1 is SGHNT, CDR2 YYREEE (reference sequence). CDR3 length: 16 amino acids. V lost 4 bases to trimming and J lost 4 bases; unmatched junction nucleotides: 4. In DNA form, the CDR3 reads TGTGCCAGCAGCCCGGGACTAGCGGGGGATTACAATGAGCAGTTCTTC. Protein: CASSPGLAGDYNEQFF.

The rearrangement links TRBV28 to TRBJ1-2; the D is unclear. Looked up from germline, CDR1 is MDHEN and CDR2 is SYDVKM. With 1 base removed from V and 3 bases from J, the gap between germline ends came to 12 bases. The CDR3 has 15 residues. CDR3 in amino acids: CASSLSGDLYYGYTF. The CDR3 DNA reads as TGTGCCAGCAGTTTATCCGGGGATCTCTACTATGGCTACACCTTC.

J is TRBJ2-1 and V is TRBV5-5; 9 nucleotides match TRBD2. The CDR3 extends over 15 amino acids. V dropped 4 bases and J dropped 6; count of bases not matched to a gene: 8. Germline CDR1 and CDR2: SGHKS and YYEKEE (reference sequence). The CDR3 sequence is CASSPVGTSSNEQFF. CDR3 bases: TGTGCCAGCAGCCCCGTCGGGACTAGCAGCAATGAGCAGTTCTTC.

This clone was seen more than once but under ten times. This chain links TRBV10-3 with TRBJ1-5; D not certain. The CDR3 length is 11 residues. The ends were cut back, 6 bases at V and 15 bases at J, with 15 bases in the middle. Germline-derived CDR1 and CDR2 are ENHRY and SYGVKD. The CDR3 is CAIRTGRLVHF. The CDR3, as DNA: TGTGCCATCAGGACGGGTCGTCTTGTGCATTTT.

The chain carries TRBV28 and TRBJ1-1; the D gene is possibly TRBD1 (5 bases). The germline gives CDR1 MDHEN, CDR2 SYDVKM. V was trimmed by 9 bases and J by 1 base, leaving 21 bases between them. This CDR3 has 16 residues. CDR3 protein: CASRGRGKGTNTEAFF. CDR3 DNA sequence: TGTGCCAGTAGGGGTCGGGGGAAGGGGACGAACACTGAAGCTTTCTTT.

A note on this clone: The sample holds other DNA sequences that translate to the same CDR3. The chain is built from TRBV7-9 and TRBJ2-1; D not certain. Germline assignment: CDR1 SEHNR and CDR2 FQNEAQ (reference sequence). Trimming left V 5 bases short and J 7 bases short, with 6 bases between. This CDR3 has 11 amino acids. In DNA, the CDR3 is TGTGCCAGCAGCCCGCAGAATGAGCAGTTCTTC. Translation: CASSPQNEQFF.

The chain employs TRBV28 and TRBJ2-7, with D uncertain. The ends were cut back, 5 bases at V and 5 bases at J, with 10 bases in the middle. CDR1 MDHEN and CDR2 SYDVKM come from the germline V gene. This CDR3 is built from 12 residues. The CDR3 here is CASSVVENEQYF. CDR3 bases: TGTGCCAGCAGTGTAGTGGAGAACGAGCAGTACTTC.

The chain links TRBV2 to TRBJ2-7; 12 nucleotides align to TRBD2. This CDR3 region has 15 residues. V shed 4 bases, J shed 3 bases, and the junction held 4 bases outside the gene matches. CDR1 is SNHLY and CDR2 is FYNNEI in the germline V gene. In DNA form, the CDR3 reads TGTGCCAGCAGTGCGAGACTAGCGGGAGACTACGAGCAGTACTTC. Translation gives CASSARLAGDYEQYF.

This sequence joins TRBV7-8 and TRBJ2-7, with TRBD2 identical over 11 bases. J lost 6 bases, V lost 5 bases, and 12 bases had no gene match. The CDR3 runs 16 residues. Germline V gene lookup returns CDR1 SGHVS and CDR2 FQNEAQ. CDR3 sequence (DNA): TGTGCCAGCAGCAAACCGGGACTAGCGGTTTTTGGCGAGCAGTACTTC. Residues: CASSKPGLAVFGEQYF.

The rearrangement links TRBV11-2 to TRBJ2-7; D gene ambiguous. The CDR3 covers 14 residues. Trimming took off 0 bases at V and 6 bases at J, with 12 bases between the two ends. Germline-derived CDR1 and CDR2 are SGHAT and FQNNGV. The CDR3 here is CASSLDSYGLEQYF. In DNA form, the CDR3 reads TGTGCCAGCAGCTTAGATTCTTACGGGCTCGAGCAGTACTTC.